This entry lists 6 T cell receptor beta chains sequenced from one sample in a study of blood T cell repertoires in COVID-19. Clones were sequenced by immunoSEQ multiplex PCR, and TCRdb holds only the in-frame ones, with some missing. The table lists approximately 140,000 clones, about 88% of them singletons. The specimen sequenced was peripheral blood. These TCRs come from a woman aged 80 or over with acute or convalescent COVID-19.

The gene calls are TRBV2 and TRBJ2-7; unclear D gene. Germline V lookup: CDR1 SNHLY, CDR2 FYNNEI. The CDR3 extends over 16 amino acids. V lost 4 bases and J lost 3, with 19 bases in between. CDR3 amino acids: CASSAPRNSGGYEQYF. In DNA form, the CDR3 reads TGTGCCAGCAGTGCCCCGAGGAACTCGGGTGGCTACGAGCAGTACTTC.

The chain recombines TRBV5-6 with TRBJ2-7; D remains ambiguous. The CDR3 is 13 amino acids. CDR1 and CDR2 from the germline V gene are SGHDT and YYEEEE. V was trimmed by 1 base and J by 0 bases, leaving 5 bases between them. CDR3 sequence reads: CASSLSYSYEQYF. CDR3 DNA sequence: TGTGCCAGCAGCTTGAGCTACTCCTACGAGCAGTACTTC.

The genes are TRBV6-2 or TRBV6-3 and TRBJ2-4, with 12 bases aligning to TRBD2. Trimming cost V 3 bases and J 6 bases; bases outside gene matches: 9. The CDR3 spans 17 residues. CDR1 is MNHEY, CDR2 SVGEGT, per germline. Here the CDR3 reads CASSYAATGLAGNIQYF. DNA of the CDR3: TGTGCCAGCAGTTATGCTGCTACGGGACTAGCGGGAAACATTCAGTACTTC.

The chain is built from TRBV11-2 and TRBJ2-1; 9 nucleotides match TRBD2. The trim removed 9 bases at V and 2 bases at J, leaving 17 bases unmatched. CDR1 is SGHAT and CDR2 is FQNNGV in the germline V gene. This CDR3 contains 18 residues. In nucleotides, the CDR3 is TGTGCCAGTCTCTCTGTCGTCTCCGCGGGGGGGACCTACAATGAGCAGTTCTTC. Translation: CASLSVVSAGGTYNEQFF. Combining the CDR3 with reference TRBV11-2 and TRBJ2-1 gives the whole variable domain EAGVAQSPRYKIIEKRQSVAFWCNPISGHATLYWYQQILGQGPKLLIQFQNNGVVDDSQLPKDRFSAERLKGVDSTLKIQPAKLEDSAVYLCASLSVVSAGGTYNEQFFGPGTRLTVL.

The V call is TRBV6-5, the J call TRBJ1-1; D is unclear. The CDR3 has 13 residues. The ends were cut back, 5 bases at V and 5 bases at J, with 12 bases in the middle. Germline CDR1 is MNHEY and CDR2 is SVGAGI. The CDR3: CASSTGFGTEAFF. The DNA of the CDR3 is TGTGCCAGCAGTACGGGTTTTGGAACTGAAGCTTTCTTT.

V and J are TRBV5-1 and TRBJ2-5; D possibly corresponds to TRBD1 (5 bases). Trimming shortened V by 1 base and J by 3 bases, and 10 bases separated the two germline ends. Germline lookup yields CDR1 SGHRS and CDR2 YFSETQ. This CDR3 is built from 14 residues. CDR3 nucleotides: TGCGCCAGCAGCTTGTCTGTAGGGGAAGAGACCCAGTACTTC. Translating it yields CASSLSVGEETQYF.